This passage covers 30 T cell receptor beta chains from one sample sequenced in a study of T cell repertoires in cytomegalovirus infection. TCRdb re-analysed the reads in MiXCR, keeping a single row per CDR3 protein. The sample yields around 250,000 distinct CDR3 sequences, about 18% seen once. The sequencing sample was made of CD8+ T cells from PBMCs. These receptors came from a human donor in good health (CMV status not recorded). Some clones in this sample may be carry-over from other donors' samples.

The table lists this clonotype with a few counts. The chain joins TRBV28 to TRBJ1-6; TRBD1 agrees at 12 bases. The CDR3 has 14 residues. Per germline, CDR1 MDHEN and CDR2 SYDVKM. The V and J ends lost 6 bases and 9 bases, in that order; junction bases with no gene match: 3. The CDR3 DNA follows: TGTGCCAGCAGCCGGGACAGGGGGCTTTCACCCCTCCACTTT. This codes for CASSRDRGLSPLHF.

A few counts support this clonotype. This CDR3 reads CASSIDVDSRNTEAFF. The DNA for the CDR3 is TGTGCCAGTAGTATAGATGTCGACAGTAGGAACACTGAAGCTTTCTTT. J is TRBJ1-1 and V is TRBV19; tentatively, D is TRBD1 (5 bases). Germline CDR1 and CDR2: LNHDA and SQIVND (reference sequence). This CDR3 is built from 16 residues. Trimming shortened V by 0 bases and J by 1 base, and 12 bases separated the two germline ends.

This clonotype has ten or more counts. The chain links TRBV11-2 to TRBJ1-1; tentatively, D is TRBD1 (5 bases). Per germline, CDR1 SGHAT and CDR2 FQNNGV. Trimming stripped 5 bases from V and 10 bases from J, with 14 bases between. The CDR3 has 12 residues. The CDR3 DNA is TGTGCCAGCAGCCGAGGGGTCGGGGTAGCTTTCTTT. Translating it yields CASSRGVGVAFF.

The rearrangement links TRBV5-5 to TRBJ2-5; 9 bases are a match to TRBD1. Unmatched junction bases numbered 3, after V lost 4 bases and J lost 2 bases. The CDR3 has 14 amino acids. Germline V gene sequence: CDR1 SGHKS, CDR2 YYEKEE (reference sequence). The CDR3 protein is CASSAGTGQETQYF. The CDR3 nucleotides read TGTGCCAGCAGCGCCGGGACAGGGCAAGAGACCCAGTACTTC.

Remarks on this clonotype: Just one base apart from a much larger clone, this may be a read error. J is TRBJ2-7 and V is TRBV7-2; 10 nucleotides match TRBD1. This CDR3 has 16 amino acids. Germline V lookup: CDR1 SGHTA, CDR2 FQGNSA. CDR3 protein: CVSSPTPRDRGYEQYF. CDR3 DNA: TGTGTCAGCAGCCCAACCCCTCGGGACAGGGGCTACGAGCAGTACTTC.

The chain has TRBV2 and TRBJ2-3, with no clear D. The CDR3 is made up of 13 amino acids. V dropped 1 base and J dropped 2 bases, with 4 bases sitting between them. The germline V gene has CDR1 SNHLY and CDR2 FYNNEI. The CDR3 spells CASSEGPTDTQYF. CDR3 DNA sequence: TGTGCCAGCAGTGAAGGCCCCACAGATACGCAGTATTTT.

The gene calls are TRBV19 and TRBJ1-5; D possibly corresponds to TRBD1 (5 bases). The CDR3 covers 15 residues. V was trimmed by 7 bases and J by 7 bases, leaving 20 bases between them. CDR1 is LNHDA and CDR2 is SQIVND in the germline V gene (reference sequence). CDR3 region: CASTLSRLGAQPQHF. DNA for the CDR3: TGTGCCAGTACCTTATCTCGCCTCGGGGCCCAGCCCCAGCATTTT.

This clonotype was seen a handful of times. V and J are TRBV11-3 and TRBJ1-1; D is unclear. The germline gives CDR1 SGHNT, CDR2 YENEEA. There are 13 residues in the CDR3. V lost 5 bases to trimming and J lost 5 bases, with 12 bases between them. The CDR3 loop reads CASSHGMGTEAFF. The CDR3 DNA follows: TGTGCCAGCAGCCACGGGATGGGGACTGAAGCTTTCTTT.

This clonotype has a handful of counts. The chain couples TRBV10-3 to TRBJ2-3; TRBD2 matches 7 bases. The length of the CDR3 is 15 residues. Germline V CDR1 and CDR2: ENHRY, SYGVKD. J lost 1 base, V lost 2 bases, and 3 bases had no gene match. The CDR3 here is CAISEGSGGTDTQYF. The CDR3 coding sequence is TGTGCCATCAGTGAGGGAAGCGGGGGCACAGATACGCAGTATTTT.

The chain employs TRBV11-2 and TRBJ2-1; D might be TRBD2 (6 bases). Per the germline V gene, CDR1 is SGHAT and CDR2 is FQNNGV. With 0 bases removed from V and 7 bases from J, the gap between germline ends came to 28 bases. The CDR3 consists of 20 residues. CDR3 sequence: CASSLEGYLVRDSYLNEQFF. The CDR3 DNA reads as TGTGCCAGCAGCTTAGAAGGTTACCTGGTACGGGACTCTTACTTGAATGAGCAGTTCTTC.

This clonotype was recorded a few times. The CDR3 reads CASSYSGEAVTQYF. CDR3 bases: TGTGCCAGCAGTTACAGCGGCGAGGCTGTTACGCAGTATTTT. The V gene is TRBV6-2 or TRBV6-3, the J gene TRBJ2-3; maybe TRBD2 (5 bases). Trimming took 2 bases from V and 8 from J, leaving 14 bases between them. The CDR3 sequence is 14 residues long. Germline values: CDR1 MNHEY, CDR2 SVGEGT.

This chain links TRBV5-1 with TRBJ2-1; D may be TRBD1 (6 bases). Trimming stripped 2 bases from V and 6 bases from J, with 12 bases between. Germline CDR1 is SGHRS and CDR2 is YFSETQ. This CDR3 has 14 residues. CDR3 residues: CASSFPGHFNEQFF. The CDR3 coding sequence is TGCGCCAGCAGCTTCCCGGGACATTTCAATGAGCAGTTCTTC. The entire variable domain, with the rest obtained from reference TRBV5-1 and TRBJ2-1, is as follows: KAGVTQTPRYLIKTRGQQVTLSCSPISGHRSVSWYQQTPGQGLQFLFEYFSETQRNKGNFPGRFSGRQFSNSRSEMNVSTLELGDSALYLCASSFPGHFNEQFFGPGTRLTVL.

This clonotype was seen repeatedly, ten times or more. This chain joins TRBV28 and TRBJ1-1; no firm D call. Trimming cost V 2 bases and J 0 bases, with 10 bases left between them. This CDR3 contains 15 residues. Germline V gene sequence: CDR1 MDHEN, CDR2 SYDVKM. Here the CDR3 DNA reads TGTGCCAGCAGTTTACAGGCTGGGATGAACACTGAAGCTTTCTTT. Translation gives CASSLQAGMNTEAFF.

In its sample, this clonotype was seen a few times. CDR3 sequence: CASSFDPDYEQYF. CDR3 sequence (DNA): TGTGCCAGCAGCTTTGATCCCGATTACGAGCAGTACTTC. The V and J genes are TRBV7-3 and TRBJ2-7, with D hard to call. Germline CDR1 and CDR2: SGHTA and FQGTGA. Trimming pared 3 bases from V and 4 bases from J, leaving 10 bases between. CDR3 length equals 13 residues.

V gene TRBV7-1 combines with J gene TRBJ1-4; D is uncertain. TRBV7-1 belongs to the ORF category, with a function that is uncertain. This CDR3 has 16 amino acids. V was cut by 5 bases and J by 4 bases, with 17 bases left in between. The CDR3 is CASSRLRTDYNEKLFF. The DNA for the CDR3 is TGTGCCAGCAGCCGATTACGGACGGATTATAATGAAAAACTGTTTTTT.

The chain carries TRBV19 and TRBJ2-7, with D hard to call. Trimming left V 3 bases short and J 0 bases short, with 6 bases between. The length of the CDR3 is 13 residues. Germline-derived CDR1 and CDR2 are LNHDA and SQIVND (reference sequence). CDR3 coding DNA: TGTGCCAGTAGTATTAACCTCTCCTACGAGCAGTACTTC. Translated, it gives CASSINLSYEQYF.

This clonotype was observed at least ten times. The chain combines TRBV20-1 with TRBJ2-6; no reliable D call. The germline V and J ends were trimmed by 3 bases and 0 bases, with 9 bases remaining between them. This CDR3 spans 15 amino acids. CDR1 and CDR2 from the germline V gene are DFQATT and SNEGSKA (reference sequence). The CDR3 sequence is CSASSSVSGANVLTF. CDR3 nucleotides: TGCAGTGCTAGTTCGTCAGTCTCTGGGGCCAACGTCCTGACTTTC.

This clonotype was recorded at least ten times. The chain has TRBV5-5 and TRBJ1-1, with D possibly TRBD1 on 6 matching bases. The CDR3 is made up of 16 amino acids. V lost 0 bases, J lost 1 base, and 13 bases lay in between. The germline V gene has CDR1 SGHKS and CDR2 YYEKEE (reference sequence). The CDR3 region has the DNA TGTGCCAGCAGCTTGGAGGGGGTTGGATGGAACACTGAAGCTTTCTTT. It is translated as CASSLEGVGWNTEAFF.

The genes are TRBV6-5 and TRBJ2-1; TRBD1 is a possible D gene (6 bases). V was clipped by 4 bases and J by 8 bases, with 12 bases between them. Looked up from germline, CDR1 is MNHEY and CDR2 is SVGAGI. The CDR3 contains 13 residues. CDR3 DNA: TGTGCCAGCAGTTCTGCTGGGGGCCATGAGCAGTTCTTC. Protein: CASSSAGGHEQFF.

This clonotype was observed many times. J is TRBJ2-1 and V is TRBV4-1; 9 bases align to TRBD2. J gave up 2 bases and V 0 bases, and 14 bases lay outside the gene matches. The length of the CDR3 is 20 residues. From germline, CDR1 is MGHRA and CDR2 YSYEKL. CDR3 bases: TGCGCCAGCAGCCAAGACACAGGGGTTAGCGGGGGATACCCCTACAATGAGCAGTTCTTC. Its protein product is CASSQDTGVSGGYPYNEQFF.

The V call is TRBV6-2 or TRBV6-3, the J call TRBJ2-2; 10 bases map to TRBD1. V was clipped by 5 bases and J by 4 bases; unmatched bases: 7. Germline V gene lookup returns CDR1 MNHEY and CDR2 SVGEGT. The CDR3 spans 16 residues. CDR3 nucleotide sequence: TGTGCCAGCAGTGACCCTCGGACAGGGGGCACCGGGGAGCTGTTTTTT. It codes for CASSDPRTGGTGELFF.

This chain links TRBV29-1 with TRBJ2-1, with 7 bases aligning to TRBD1. Germline V gene data show CDR1 as SQVTM and CDR2 as ANQGSEA. The CDR3 runs to 10 residues. The ends lost 6 bases at V and 9 bases at J; junction bases unmatched: 2. This CDR3 is CSVTGREQFF. In DNA form, the CDR3 reads TGCAGCGTGACAGGGCGTGAGCAGTTCTTC.

V gene TRBV7-9 combines with J gene TRBJ1-1; 8 bases align to TRBD1. V shed 5 bases and J 1 base; nucleotides not matched to a gene: 15. Germline assignment: CDR1 SEHNR and CDR2 FQNEAQ (reference sequence). The CDR3 length is 18 residues. CDR3 sequence: CASSPDPLTGARNTEAFF. In DNA, the CDR3 is TGTGCCAGCAGCCCCGACCCGTTGACAGGGGCCAGGAACACTGAAGCTTTCTTT.

This chain connects TRBV29-1 to TRBJ1-2, with D unclear. CDR3 length: 14 amino acids. In germline, CDR1 is SQVTM, CDR2 ANQGSEA. With 3 bases removed from V and 2 bases from J, the gap between germline ends came to 13 bases. CDR3 in amino acids: CSVDLQNQNYGYTF. As DNA, the CDR3 is TGCAGCGTTGATTTGCAGAACCAAAACTATGGCTACACCTTC.

A few counts support this clonotype. The chain has TRBV28 and TRBJ2-7; D possibly corresponds to TRBD1 (8 bases). CDR1 and CDR2 from the germline V gene are MDHEN and SYDVKM. Trimming stripped 6 bases from V and 3 bases from J, with 18 bases between. CDR3 length: 15 residues. CDR3 sequence: CASRGERDRYYEQYF. CDR3 nucleotide sequence: TGTGCCAGCAGAGGGGAGCGGGACAGGTACTACGAGCAGTACTTC.

The chain carries TRBV19 and TRBJ2-7; TRBD1 matches 7 bases. V lost 3 bases to trimming and J lost 3 bases; unmatched junction nucleotides: 5. The CDR3 length is 14 residues. CDR1 is LNHDA and CDR2 is SQIVND in the germline V gene (reference sequence). CDR3 protein: CASSMPGTVYEQYF. CDR3 DNA: TGTGCCAGTAGTATGCCAGGGACAGTCTACGAGCAGTACTTC.

V is TRBV5-6 and J is TRBJ2-1; 7 nucleotides agree with TRBD1. The CDR3 consists of 17 residues. J was trimmed by 8 bases and V by 2 bases; bases with no gene match: 16. In germline, CDR1 is SGHDT, CDR2 YYEEEE. CDR3 residues: CASSLRQTGSRWDEQFF. DNA of the CDR3: TGTGCCAGCAGCTTACGACAGACAGGGAGTCGATGGGATGAGCAGTTCTTC.

The genes are TRBV6-6 and TRBJ2-2, with a tentative D call TRBD1 (5 bases). The CDR3 spans 14 residues. The V end was cut by 6 bases, the J end by 6 bases, with 14 bases between. Per the germline V gene, CDR1 is MNHNY and CDR2 is SVGAGI (reference sequence). CDR3 region: CASRQTVYPGELFF. CDR3 nucleotides: TGTGCCAGCAGGCAGACAGTGTATCCCGGGGAGCTGTTTTTT.

This clonotype has a count of ten or more. The rearrangement joins TRBV19 to TRBJ2-2, with D possibly TRBD2 on 6 matching bases. V was trimmed by 3 bases and J by 6 bases, leaving 14 bases between them. Germline lookup yields CDR1 LNHDA and CDR2 SQIVND (reference sequence). The CDR3 sequence is 15 residues long. The CDR3 loop reads CASSIWQGGSGELFF. CDR3 coding DNA: TGTGCCAGTAGTATTTGGCAGGGAGGCTCCGGGGAGCTGTTTTTT. Full variable domain (outside the CDR3, taken from reference TRBV19 and TRBJ2-2): DGGITQSPKYLFRKEGQNVTLSCEQNLNHDAMYWYRQDPGQGLRLIYYSQIVNDFQKGDIAEGYSVSREKKESFPLTVTSAQKNPTAFYLCASSIWQGGSGELFFGEGSRLTVL.

The chain combines TRBV6-1 with TRBJ1-1; no reliable D call. V was trimmed by 1 base and J by 11 bases, leaving 11 bases between them. CDR1 MNHNS and CDR2 SASEGT come from the germline V gene. This CDR3 spans 12 amino acids. Here the CDR3 reads CASSEVGLGAFF. Written as DNA, the CDR3 is TGTGCCAGCAGTGAAGTCGGGCTGGGGGCTTTCTTT.